These 6 T cell receptor beta chains were all obtained from the same sample, sequenced in a study of blood T cell repertoires in COVID-19 (dated by TCRdb to the early 2020s). Libraries were made using the immunoSEQ multiplex PCR assay. The clones in this table, taken by TCRdb from immuneACCESS, are in-frame only. Not every clone is retained; where verified, under half of the shortfall comes from an unresolved V gene, and the cause of the rest is unknown. The sample profile shows a few hundred thousand clones; around 84% of them were found once. The leading ten clones occupy 5.5% to 9% of the sample. The sequencing sample was made of peripheral blood. These receptor sequences come from a woman aged 65 to 85 with active or convalescent COVID-19.

This clone showed up just once. V is TRBV11-2 and J is TRBJ1-1; no firm D call. This CDR3 is built from 13 residues. V was pared by 5 bases and J by 1 base, with 8 bases between. Germline V CDR1 and CDR2: SGHAT, FQNNGV. Here the CDR3 DNA reads TGTGCCAGCAGCACCTCTACGAACACTGAAGCTTTCTTT. It is translated as CASSTSTNTEAFF.

V gene TRBV11-2 combines with J gene TRBJ1-1; 7 bases are a match to TRBD1. The CDR3 extends over 13 amino acids. Per the germline V gene, CDR1 is SGHAT and CDR2 is FQNNGV. Trimming removed 5 bases from V and 5 bases from J; junction bases left unmatched: 5. The CDR3 is CASSRGRVTEAFF. CDR3 bases: TGTGCCAGCAGCAGGGGGCGCGTAACTGAAGCTTTCTTT.

This clone was picked up a small number of times. The chain carries TRBV9 and TRBJ2-5, with D possibly matching TRBD2 (5 bases). The germline V and J ends were trimmed by 4 bases and 1 base, with 14 bases remaining between them. The CDR3 runs 15 residues. Germline V gene sequence: CDR1 SGDLS, CDR2 YYNGEE. This CDR3 reads CASSSRLGAQETQYF. The CDR3 DNA follows: TGTGCCAGCAGCTCCCGGTTGGGAGCCCAAGAGACCCAGTACTTC.

The V and J genes are TRBV5-1 and TRBJ2-1; the D gene is possibly TRBD1 (6 bases). Trimming took 8 bases from V and 4 from J, leaving 19 bases between them. Germline lookup yields CDR1 SGHRS and CDR2 YFSETQ. This CDR3 has 15 residues. CDR3 nucleotide sequence: TGCGCCAGTACACAGGGAAGTCTCATTTACAATGAGCAGTTCTTC. Protein: CASTQGSLIYNEQFF.

The chain recombines TRBV5-1 with TRBJ2-1, with D perhaps TRBD1 (5 bases). The CDR3 is 15 amino acids. Trimming left V 2 bases short and J 9 bases short, with 18 bases between. Germline lookup yields CDR1 SGHRS and CDR2 YFSETQ. The CDR3 region has the DNA TGCGCCAGCAGCTTTGAAGGGGCAAGATTGGGTGAGCAGTTCTTC. Protein: CASSFEGARLGEQFF.

V usage is TRBV19 and J usage is TRBJ2-2, with TRBD1 identical over 8 bases. V trimming: 9 bases; J trimming: 5 bases; junction bases outside the gene matches: 11. The CDR3 has 15 residues. Germline V gives CDR1 LNHDA, CDR2 SQIVND (reference sequence). The CDR3 protein is CASRGQGAITGELFF. The CDR3 region has the DNA TGTGCCAGCAGGGGTCAGGGGGCGATAACCGGGGAGCTGTTTTTT.